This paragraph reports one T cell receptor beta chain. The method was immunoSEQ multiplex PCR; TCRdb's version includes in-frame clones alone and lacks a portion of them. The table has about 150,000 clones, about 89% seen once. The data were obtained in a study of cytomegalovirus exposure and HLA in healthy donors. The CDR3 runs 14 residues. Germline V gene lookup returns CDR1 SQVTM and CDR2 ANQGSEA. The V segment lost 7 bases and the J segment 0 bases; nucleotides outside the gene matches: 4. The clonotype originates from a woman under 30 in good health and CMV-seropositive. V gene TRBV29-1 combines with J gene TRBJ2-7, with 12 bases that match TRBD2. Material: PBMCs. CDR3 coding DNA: TGCAGCGCCCTGACTAGCGGGAGCTCCTACGAGCAGTACTTC. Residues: CSALTSGSSYEQYF.